Listed below are T cell receptor beta chains from one sample, sequenced in a study of T cells in Graves' hyperthyroidism and ophthalmopathy. TCRdb passed the multiplex PCR reads through MiXCR, listing each CDR3 protein once. The table lists about 680,000 distinct CDR3 sequences, 35% of them singletons, with around 30% in the top ten. The source material was blood. These receptors all stem from a woman aged 40 to 50 with Graves' hyperthyroidism. Both conserved end residues are part of each CDR3. A D gene is named only where the DNA matches it firmly. For some rows the clone size is stated as once, few or many, or as a class when expanded; others skip it.

clone_size: once
v_call: TRBV10-3
d_call: TRBD2
j_call: TRBJ2-7
cdr3_aa: CATSAGGTHEQYF
cdr3_nt: TGTGCCACCTCAGCGGGGGGGACTCACGAGCAGTACTTC

clone_size: few
v_call: TRBV29-1
d_call: NA
j_call: TRBJ2-3
cdr3_aa: CSVRAYTDTQYF
cdr3_nt: TGCAGCGTTCGTGCCTACACAGATACGCAGTATTTT

clone_size: NA
v_call: TRBV27
d_call: TRBD1
j_call: TRBJ2-7
cdr3_aa: CASSISDRDYEQYF
cdr3_nt: TGTGCCAGCAGTATATCGGACAGGGACTACGAGCAGTACTTC

clone_size: NA
v_call: TRBV7-2
d_call: NA
j_call: TRBJ1-1
cdr3_aa: CASSSRSKPPTEAFF
cdr3_nt: TGTGCCAGCAGCTCCAGATCCAAACCGCCCACTGAAGCTTTCTTT

clone_size: NA
v_call: TRBV11-1
d_call: NA
j_call: TRBJ1-4
cdr3_aa: CASSPRPTRGEKLFF
cdr3_nt: TGTGCCAGCAGCCCCCGGCCGACGCGTGGTGAAAAACTGTTTTTT

clone_size: NA
v_call: TRBV25-1
d_call: NA
j_call: TRBJ2-5
cdr3_aa: CASSYPSGEGETQYF
cdr3_nt: TGTGCCAGCAGTTACCCTTCAGGGGAGGGAGAGACCCAGTACTTC

clone_size: once
v_call: TRBV20-1
d_call: TRBD2
j_call: TRBJ2-7
cdr3_aa: CSAMGLAGPHEQYF
cdr3_nt: TGCAGTGCTATGGGGCTAGCGGGACCCCACGAGCAGTACTTC

clone_size: few
v_call: TRBV20-1
d_call: NA
j_call: TRBJ2-3
cdr3_aa: CSANMGDTQYF
cdr3_nt: TGCAGTGCCAATATGGGAGATACGCAGTATTTT

clone_size: once
v_call: TRBV2
d_call: NA
j_call: TRBJ2-3
cdr3_aa: CASSLARGTDTQYF
cdr3_nt: TGTGCCAGCAGCTTAGCGAGAGGGACAGATACGCAGTATTTT

clone_size: many
v_call: TRBV7-3
d_call: NA
j_call: TRBJ1-1
cdr3_aa: CASSLNRVSEAFF
cdr3_nt: TGTGCCAGCAGCTTAAACCGGGTGTCTGAAGCTTTCTTT

clone_size: NA
v_call: TRBV6-5
d_call: NA
j_call: TRBJ1-2
cdr3_aa: CAISYETGLGDYGYTF
cdr3_nt: TGTGCCATCAGTTACGAAACAGGGCTAGGGGACTATGGCTACACCTTC

clone_size: many
v_call: TRBV20-1
d_call: NA
j_call: TRBJ1-2
cdr3_aa: CSAIRTDLGYTF
cdr3_nt: TGCAGTGCTATAAGGACCGACCTAGGCTACACCTTC

clone_size: NA
v_call: TRBV12-5
d_call: NA
j_call: TRBJ1-1
cdr3_aa: CASSPKDGENTEAFF
cdr3_nt: TGTGCTAGTAGCCCTAAGGACGGGGAGAACACTGAAGCTTTCTTT

clone_size: NA
v_call: TRBV19
d_call: TRBD1
j_call: TRBJ2-5
cdr3_aa: CASNENRGTQYF
cdr3_nt: TGTGCCAGTAACGAAAACAGGGGGACCCAGTACTTC

clone_size: NA
v_call: TRBV6-5
d_call: TRBD1
j_call: TRBJ1-1
cdr3_aa: CASSPRGKGTEAFF
cdr3_nt: TGTGCCAGCAGCCCCAGGGGGAAAGGGACTGAAGCTTTCTTT

clone_size: many
v_call: TRBV5-6
d_call: NA
j_call: TRBJ1-1
cdr3_aa: CASSLPGKYTEAFF
cdr3_nt: TGTGCCAGCAGCTTGCCAGGGAAGTACACTGAAGCTTTCTTT

clone_size: NA
v_call: TRBV19
d_call: TRBD1
j_call: TRBJ1-6
cdr3_aa: CASARPTGWNSPLHF
cdr3_nt: TGTGCCAGTGCTAGGCCGACAGGGTGGAATTCACCCCTCCACTTT

clone_size: NA
v_call: TRBV12-5
d_call: NA
j_call: TRBJ1-4
cdr3_aa: CASGLVGRGNEKLFF
cdr3_nt: TGTGCTAGTGGTTTGGTGGGTAGGGGTAATGAAAAACTGTTTTTT

clone_size: few
v_call: TRBV9
d_call: TRBD1
j_call: TRBJ1-1
cdr3_aa: CASSVVGTGFNEAFF
cdr3_nt: TGTGCCAGCAGCGTAGTTGGGACAGGCTTTAATGAAGCTTTCTTT

clone_size: few
v_call: TRBV6-1
d_call: TRBD1
j_call: TRBJ1-1
cdr3_aa: CASSRTGGRPEAFF
cdr3_nt: TGTGCCAGCAGCCGGACAGGGGGCCGCCCTGAAGCTTTCTTT

clone_size: few
v_call: TRBV5-1
d_call: NA
j_call: TRBJ1-4
cdr3_aa: CASSQEPQQEEEKLFF
cdr3_nt: TGCGCCAGCAGCCAAGAGCCTCAACAGGAGGAGGAAAAACTGTTTTTT

clone_size: many
v_call: TRBV5-6
d_call: NA
j_call: TRBJ1-2
cdr3_aa: CASSLPDTGYTF
cdr3_nt: TGTGCCAGCAGCTTGCCGGATACGGGCTACACCTTC

clone_size: many
v_call: TRBV7-2
d_call: NA
j_call: TRBJ1-2
cdr3_aa: CASSLVEGFNGYTF
cdr3_nt: TGTGCCAGCAGCTTAGTTGAGGGCTTCAATGGCTACACCTTC

clone_size: many
v_call: TRBV20-1
d_call: NA
j_call: TRBJ1-5
cdr3_aa: CSARIGGGPSNQPQHF
cdr3_nt: TGCAGTGCTAGGATCGGAGGGGGACCTAGCAATCAGCCCCAGCATTTT

clone_size: many
v_call: TRBV4-2
d_call: NA
j_call: TRBJ2-7
cdr3_aa: CASSSLGINPDRQYF
cdr3_nt: TGTGCCAGCAGTTCCTTGGGCATCAACCCCGATAGGCAGTACTTC

clone_size: NA
v_call: TRBV6-2/TRBV6-3
d_call: NA
j_call: TRBJ2-5
cdr3_aa: CASSMSGATQETQYF
cdr3_nt: TGTGCCAGCAGTATGTCCGGGGCCACTCAAGAGACCCAGTACTTC

clone_size: many
v_call: TRBV19
d_call: NA
j_call: TRBJ2-7
cdr3_aa: CASSRGKMHYEQYF
cdr3_nt: TGTGCCAGTAGTAGAGGGAAGATGCACTACGAGCAGTACTTC

clone_size: NA
v_call: TRBV7-2
d_call: NA
j_call: TRBJ1-1
cdr3_aa: CASSNSMNTAAFF
cdr3_nt: TGTGCCAGCAGCAATTCGATGAACACTGCAGCTTTCTTT

clone_size: few
v_call: TRBV28
d_call: TRBD1
j_call: TRBJ2-5
cdr3_aa: CASSRDRGLETQYF
cdr3_nt: TGTGCCAGCAGTCGGGACAGGGGGCTAGAGACCCAGTACTTC

clone_size: NA
v_call: TRBV7-9
d_call: TRBD1
j_call: TRBJ2-7
cdr3_aa: CASSPLSGTGFGEQYF
cdr3_nt: TGTGCCAGCAGCCCCTTATCGGGGACAGGGTTTGGCGAGCAGTACTTC

clone_size: NA
v_call: TRBV5-6
d_call: NA
j_call: TRBJ1-1
cdr3_aa: CASSLAPIIFF
cdr3_nt: TGTGCCAGCAGCCTTGCCCCAATTATCTTCTTT

clone_size: many
v_call: TRBV5-6
d_call: TRBD1
j_call: TRBJ1-1
cdr3_aa: CASGTGMNTEAFF
cdr3_nt: TGTGCCAGCGGGACAGGGATGAACACTGAAGCTTTCTTT

clone_size: NA
v_call: TRBV20-1
d_call: TRBD1
j_call: TRBJ1-2
cdr3_aa: CSAREGTARDGYTF
cdr3_nt: TGCAGTGCTAGAGAGGGGACAGCCAGGGATGGCTACACCTTC